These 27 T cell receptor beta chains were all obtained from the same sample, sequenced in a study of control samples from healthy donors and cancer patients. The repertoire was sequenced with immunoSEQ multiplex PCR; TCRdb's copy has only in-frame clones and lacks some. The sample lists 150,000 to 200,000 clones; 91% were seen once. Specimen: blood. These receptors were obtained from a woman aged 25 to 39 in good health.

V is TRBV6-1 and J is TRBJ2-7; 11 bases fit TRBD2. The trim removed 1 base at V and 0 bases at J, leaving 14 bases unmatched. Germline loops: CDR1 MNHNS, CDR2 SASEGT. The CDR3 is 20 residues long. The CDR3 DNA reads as TGTGCCAGCAGTGAAGTTATAGAGGGACTAGCGGCAGCAGACTCCTACGAGCAGTACTTC. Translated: CASSEVIEGLAAADSYEQYF.

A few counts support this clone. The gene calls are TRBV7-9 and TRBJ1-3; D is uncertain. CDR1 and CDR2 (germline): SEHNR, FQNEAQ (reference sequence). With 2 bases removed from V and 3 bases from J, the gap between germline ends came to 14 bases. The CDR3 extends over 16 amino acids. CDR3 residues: CASSLSAGMGGNTIYF. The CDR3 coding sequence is TGTGCCAGCAGCTTATCGGCGGGAATGGGTGGAAACACCATATATTTT.

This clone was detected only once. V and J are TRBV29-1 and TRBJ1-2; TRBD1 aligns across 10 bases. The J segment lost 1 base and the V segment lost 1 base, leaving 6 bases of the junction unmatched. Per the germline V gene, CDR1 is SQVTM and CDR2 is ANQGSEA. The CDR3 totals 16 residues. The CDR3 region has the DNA TGCAGCGTTGAAGGTGGACGGGACAGGGGTAACTATGGCTACACCTTC. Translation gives CSVEGGRDRGNYGYTF.

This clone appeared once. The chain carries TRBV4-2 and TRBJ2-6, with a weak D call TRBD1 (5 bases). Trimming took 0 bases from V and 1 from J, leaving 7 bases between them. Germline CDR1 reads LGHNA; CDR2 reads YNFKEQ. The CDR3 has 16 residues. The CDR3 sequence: CASSQDAGSGANVLTF. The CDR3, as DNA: TGTGCCAGCAGCCAAGATGCAGGGTCTGGGGCCAACGTCCTGACTTTC.

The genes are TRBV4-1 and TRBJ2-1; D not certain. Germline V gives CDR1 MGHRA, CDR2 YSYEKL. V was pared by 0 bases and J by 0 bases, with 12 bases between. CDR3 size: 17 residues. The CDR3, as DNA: TGCGCCAGCAGCCAAGATCCAGCCCGGAGCTCCTACAATGAGCAGTTCTTC. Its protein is CASSQDPARSSYNEQFF.

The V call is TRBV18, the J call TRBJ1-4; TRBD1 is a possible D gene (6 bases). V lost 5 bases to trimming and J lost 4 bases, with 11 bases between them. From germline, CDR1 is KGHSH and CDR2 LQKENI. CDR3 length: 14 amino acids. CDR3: CASSETGLNEKLFF. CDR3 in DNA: TGTGCCAGCTCAGAGACAGGACTTAATGAAAAACTGTTTTTT.

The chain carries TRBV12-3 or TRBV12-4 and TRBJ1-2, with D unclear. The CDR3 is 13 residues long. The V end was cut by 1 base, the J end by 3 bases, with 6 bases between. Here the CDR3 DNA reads TGTGCCAGCAGTTTAGACAGATACTATGGCTACACCTTC. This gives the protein CASSLDRYYGYTF.

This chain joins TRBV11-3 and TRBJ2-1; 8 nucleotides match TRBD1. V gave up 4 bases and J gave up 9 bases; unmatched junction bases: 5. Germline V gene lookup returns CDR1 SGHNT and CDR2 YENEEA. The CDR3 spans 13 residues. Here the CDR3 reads CASSSRGPGEQFF. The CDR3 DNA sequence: TGTGCCAGCAGCTCCAGGGGGCCCGGTGAGCAGTTCTTC.

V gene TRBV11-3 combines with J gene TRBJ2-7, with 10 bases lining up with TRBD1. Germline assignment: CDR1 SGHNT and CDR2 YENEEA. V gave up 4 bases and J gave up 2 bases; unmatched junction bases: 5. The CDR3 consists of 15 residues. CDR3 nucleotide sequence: TGTGCCAGCAGCTCCCTCGGACAGGGGGCCTACGAGCAGTACTTC. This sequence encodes CASSSLGQGAYEQYF.

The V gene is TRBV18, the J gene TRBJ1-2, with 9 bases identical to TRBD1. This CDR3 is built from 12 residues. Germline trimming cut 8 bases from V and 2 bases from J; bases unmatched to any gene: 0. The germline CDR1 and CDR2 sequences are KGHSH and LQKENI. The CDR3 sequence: CASGQGNYGYTF. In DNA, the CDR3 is TGTGCCAGCGGACAGGGGAACTATGGCTACACCTTC. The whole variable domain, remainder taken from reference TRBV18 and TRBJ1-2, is NAGVMQNPRHLVRRRGQEARLRCSPMKGHSHVYWYRQLPEEGLKFMVYLQKENIIDESGMPKERFSAEFPKEGPSILRIQQVVRGDSAAYFCASGQGNYGYTFGSGTRLTVV.

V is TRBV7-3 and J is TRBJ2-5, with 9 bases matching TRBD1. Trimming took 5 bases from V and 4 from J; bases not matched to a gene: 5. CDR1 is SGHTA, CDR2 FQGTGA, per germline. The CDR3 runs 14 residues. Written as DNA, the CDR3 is TGTGCCAGCAGCCCGGGACAGGGTTCAGAGACCCAGTACTTC. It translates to CASSPGQGSETQYF.

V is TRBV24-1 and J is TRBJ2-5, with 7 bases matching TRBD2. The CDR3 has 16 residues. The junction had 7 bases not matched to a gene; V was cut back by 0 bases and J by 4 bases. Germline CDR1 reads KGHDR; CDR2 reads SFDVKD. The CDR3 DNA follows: TGTGCCACCAGTGATTTGTCCTCGGGGGGATCAGAGACCCAGTACTTC. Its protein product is CATSDLSSGGSETQYF.

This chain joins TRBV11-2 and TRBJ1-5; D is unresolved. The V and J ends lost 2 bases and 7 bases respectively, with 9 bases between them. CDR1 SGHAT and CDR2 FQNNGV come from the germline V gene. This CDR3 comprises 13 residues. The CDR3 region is CASSLRVEQPQHF. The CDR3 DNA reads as TGTGCCAGCAGCTTACGGGTCGAACAGCCCCAGCATTTT.

CDR3 residues: CASSEERGRQETQYF. The CDR3 DNA follows: TGTGCCAGCAGTGAAGAGCGGGGGCGACAAGAGACCCAGTACTTC. V gene TRBV6-1 combines with J gene TRBJ2-5; 8 bases map to TRBD2. V shed 1 base and J 2 bases; nucleotides not matched to a gene: 3. CDR3 length: 15 residues. Germline-derived CDR1 and CDR2 are MNHNS and SASEGT.

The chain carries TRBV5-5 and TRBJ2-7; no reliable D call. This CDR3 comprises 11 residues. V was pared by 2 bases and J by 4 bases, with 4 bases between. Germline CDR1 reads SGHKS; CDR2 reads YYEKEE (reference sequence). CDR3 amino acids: CASSLTYEQYF. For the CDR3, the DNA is TGTGCCAGCAGCTTAACTTACGAGCAGTACTTC.

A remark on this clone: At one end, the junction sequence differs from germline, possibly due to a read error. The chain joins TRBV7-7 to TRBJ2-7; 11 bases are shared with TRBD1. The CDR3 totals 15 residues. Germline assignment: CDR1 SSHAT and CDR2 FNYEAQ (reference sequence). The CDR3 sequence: CASSQPGTGGYEQYF. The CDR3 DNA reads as TGTGCTAGCAGCCAACCCGGGACAGGGGGCTACGAGCAGTACTTC. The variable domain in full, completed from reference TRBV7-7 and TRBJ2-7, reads GAGVSQSPRYKVTKRGQDVTLRCDPISSHATLYWYQQALGQGPEFLTYFNYEAQPDKSGLPSDRFSAERPEGSISTLTIQRTEQRDSAMYRCASSQPGTGGYEQYFGPGTRLTVT.

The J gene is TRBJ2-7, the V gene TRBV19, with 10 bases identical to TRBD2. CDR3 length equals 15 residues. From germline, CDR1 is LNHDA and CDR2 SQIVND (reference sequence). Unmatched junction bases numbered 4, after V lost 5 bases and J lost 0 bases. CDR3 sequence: CASSHSSGSSYEQYF. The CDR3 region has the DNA TGTGCCAGTAGTCACTCTAGCGGGAGCTCCTACGAGCAGTACTTC.

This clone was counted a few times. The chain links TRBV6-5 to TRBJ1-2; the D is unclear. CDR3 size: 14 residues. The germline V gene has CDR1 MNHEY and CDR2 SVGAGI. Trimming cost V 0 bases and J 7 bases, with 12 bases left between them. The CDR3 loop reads CASSYSGTGFGYTF. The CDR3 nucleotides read TGTGCCAGCAGTTACTCGGGTACGGGTTTTGGCTACACCTTC.

CDR3: CASSQDTRTGPDTQYF. The CDR3 DNA follows: TGCGCCAGCAGCCAAGATACTAGGACCGGCCCAGATACGCAGTATTTT. The chain combines TRBV4-3 with TRBJ2-3, with D perhaps matching TRBD2 (5 bases). The ends were cut back, 0 bases at V and 4 bases at J, with 14 bases in the middle. From germline, CDR1 is LGHNA and CDR2 YSLEER. The CDR3 consists of 16 residues.

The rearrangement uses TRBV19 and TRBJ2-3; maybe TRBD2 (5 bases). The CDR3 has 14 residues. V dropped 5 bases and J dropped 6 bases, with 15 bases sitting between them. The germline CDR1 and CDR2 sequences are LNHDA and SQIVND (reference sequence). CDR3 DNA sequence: TGTGCCAGTAGTCCGCTAGCTGGAGGTGATACGCAGTATTTT. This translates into CASSPLAGGDTQYF.

CDR3 sequence: CATSRDTTTGELFF. CDR3 sequence (DNA): TGTGCCACCAGCAGAGACACTACCACCGGGGAGCTGTTTTTT. The chain links TRBV15 to TRBJ2-2; D unresolved. The germline V gene has CDR1 LNHNV and CDR2 YYDKDF (reference sequence). The CDR3 consists of 14 residues. Trimming cost V 0 bases and J 4 bases, with 6 bases left between them. Looking up the rest from reference TRBV15 and TRBJ2-2 gives the full variable domain: DAMVIQNPRYQVTQFGKPVTLSCSQTLNHNVMYWYQQKSSQAPKLLFHYYDKDFNNEADTPDNFQSRRPNTSFCFLDIRSPGLGDTAMYLCATSRDTTTGELFFGEGSRLTVL.

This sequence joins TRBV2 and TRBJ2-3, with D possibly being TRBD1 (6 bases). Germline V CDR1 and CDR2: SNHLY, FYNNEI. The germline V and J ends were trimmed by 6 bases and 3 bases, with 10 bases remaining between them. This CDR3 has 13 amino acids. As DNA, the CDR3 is TGTGCCAGCAGGAGCAGGGGTACAGATACGCAGTATTTT. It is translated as CASRSRGTDTQYF.

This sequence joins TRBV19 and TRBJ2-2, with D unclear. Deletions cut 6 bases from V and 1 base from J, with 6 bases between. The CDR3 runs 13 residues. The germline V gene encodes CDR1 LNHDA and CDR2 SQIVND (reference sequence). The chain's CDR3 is CASRSGNTGELFF. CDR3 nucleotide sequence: TGTGCCAGTAGGTCAGGGAACACCGGGGAGCTGTTTTTT.

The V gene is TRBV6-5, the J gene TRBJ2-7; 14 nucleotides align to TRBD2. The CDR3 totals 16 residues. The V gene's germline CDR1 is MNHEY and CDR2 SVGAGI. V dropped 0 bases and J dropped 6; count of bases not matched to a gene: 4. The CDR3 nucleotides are TGTGCCAGCAGTTACTCGGGGACTAGCGGGAGACTCGAGCAGTACTTC. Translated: CASSYSGTSGRLEQYF.

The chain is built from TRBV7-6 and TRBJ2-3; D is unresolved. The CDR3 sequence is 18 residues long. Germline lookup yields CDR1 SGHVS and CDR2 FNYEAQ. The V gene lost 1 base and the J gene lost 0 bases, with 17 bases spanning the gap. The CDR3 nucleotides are TGTGCCAGCAGCTTAGACCCCATAGGGTACGGGAGCACAGATACGCAGTATTTT. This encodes CASSLDPIGYGSTDTQYF. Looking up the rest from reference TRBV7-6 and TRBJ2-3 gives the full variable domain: GAGVSQSPRYKVTKRGQDVALRCDPISGHVSLYWYRQALGQGPEFLTYFNYEAQQDKSGLPNDRFSAERPEGSISTLTIQRTEQRDSAMYRCASSLDPIGYGSTDTQYFGPGTRLTVL.

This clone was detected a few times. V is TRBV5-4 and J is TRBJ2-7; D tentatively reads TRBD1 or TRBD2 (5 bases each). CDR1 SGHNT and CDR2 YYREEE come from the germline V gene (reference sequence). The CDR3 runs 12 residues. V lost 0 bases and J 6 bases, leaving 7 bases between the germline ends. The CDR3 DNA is TGTGCCAGCAGCTTGGGGGGACCCGAGCAGTACTTC. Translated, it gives CASSLGGPEQYF.

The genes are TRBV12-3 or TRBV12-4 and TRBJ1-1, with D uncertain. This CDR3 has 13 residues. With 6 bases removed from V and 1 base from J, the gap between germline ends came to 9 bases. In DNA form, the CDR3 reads TGTGCCAGCAGCGAGCGAGGGAACACTGAAGCTTTCTTT. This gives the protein CASSERGNTEAFF.